This T cell receptor beta chain was recovered during a study of patients and donors after allogeneic stem cell transplantation. TCRdb redid the calling of the RT-PCR reads with MiXCR, one entry per CDR3 protein. The data contain about a million distinct CDR3 sequences, about a sixth of them seen just once; the ten biggest clones take up around 6%. This clonotype was detected only a few times. The CDR3 runs to 14 residues. V lost 8 bases to trimming and J lost 1 base, with 14 bases between them. The germline V gene has CDR1 MGHRA and CDR2 YSYEKL. Sequenced material: blood, either unsorted or a sorted T cell fraction (not recorded which). The rearrangement links TRBV4-1 to TRBJ1-1; D gene ambiguous. This TCR was recovered from a human donor who was either an allogeneic HSCT recipient or a stem cell or donor lymphocyte infusion donor (not recorded which). It is not recorded whose cells these are; they may come from a transplant donor. The CDR3 bases are TGCGCCAGCGCCTGGGCGTTTCCGAACACTGAAGCTTTCTTT. Amino acids: CASAWAFPNTEAFF.